Detailed here is one T cell receptor beta chain. Measured with immunoSEQ multiplex PCR; TCRdb has only the in-frame clones, and not every one. Of about 190,000 clones listed, 65% to 80% are singletons. The data belong to a study of blood T cell repertoires in COVID-19. Across the study: The United States, Italy and Spain provided the acute and convalescent COVID-19 samples. Sample material is recorded as cDNA or gDNA derived from T cells, B-cell-depleted T cells, or PBMCs.

Per the germline V gene, CDR1 is MGHDK and CDR2 is SYGVNS. Trimming removed 4 bases from V and 3 bases from J, with 15 bases in between. This CDR3 region has 15 residues. The sequencing sample was made of peripheral blood. This chain joins TRBV25-1 and TRBJ1-2, with D perhaps matching TRBD1 (6 bases). The receptor was isolated from a woman aged 50 to 60 with acute or convalescent COVID-19. The CDR3 DNA reads TGTGCCAGCAGTGCCCAAACCGACAGGCACTATGGCTACACCTTC. Residues: CASSAQTDRHYGYTF.